This T cell receptor beta chain emerged from a study of shared T cell receptors in the human thymus. The CDR3 has 17 amino acids. V was trimmed by 3 bases and J by 3 bases, leaving 18 bases between them. Germline V gene data show CDR1 as LGHNA and CDR2 as YNFKEQ. Data came from immunoSEQ multiplex PCR; TCRdb stores just in-frame clones and leaves some out. This sample has hundreds of thousands of clones; 70% to 90% occur once, and the top ten carry about 0.01%. These data were likewise used in another study, on human thymus T cells. That publication notes: Thymus tissue for the work was resected from patients undergoing corrective heart surgery. In thymic and blood repertoires alike, V and J usage looked biased. Related research described strongly overlapping thymic repertoires in unrelated people.

Sequencing was done on a sample of thymocytes. V usage is TRBV4-2 and J usage is TRBJ2-4; a possible D gene is TRBD1 (5 bases). The TCR sequence derives from a boy under two years old with a congenital heart defect. CDR3: CASSHADRPEVKNIQYF. As DNA, the CDR3 is TGTGCCAGCAGCCATGCCGACAGACCCGAGGTCAAAAACATTCAGTACTTC.